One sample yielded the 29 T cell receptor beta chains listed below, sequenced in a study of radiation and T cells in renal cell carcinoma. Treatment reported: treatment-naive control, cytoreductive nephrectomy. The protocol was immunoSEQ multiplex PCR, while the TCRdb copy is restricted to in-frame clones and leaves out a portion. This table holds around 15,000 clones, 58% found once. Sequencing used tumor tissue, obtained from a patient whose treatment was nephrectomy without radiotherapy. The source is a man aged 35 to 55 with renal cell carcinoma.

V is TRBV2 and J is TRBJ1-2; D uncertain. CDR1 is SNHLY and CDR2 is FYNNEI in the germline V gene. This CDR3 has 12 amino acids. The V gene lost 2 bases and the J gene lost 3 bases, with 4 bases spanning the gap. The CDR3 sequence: CASSEQDYGYTF. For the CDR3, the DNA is TGTGCCAGCAGTGAACAGGACTATGGCTACACCTTC.

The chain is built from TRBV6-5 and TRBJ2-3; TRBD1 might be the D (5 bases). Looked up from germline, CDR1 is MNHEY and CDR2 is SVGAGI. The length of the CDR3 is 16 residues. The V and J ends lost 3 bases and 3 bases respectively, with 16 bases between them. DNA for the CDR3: TGTGCCAGCAGTTATAAAGGAGCAGGGCCTACAGATACGCAGTATTTT. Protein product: CASSYKGAGPTDTQYF.

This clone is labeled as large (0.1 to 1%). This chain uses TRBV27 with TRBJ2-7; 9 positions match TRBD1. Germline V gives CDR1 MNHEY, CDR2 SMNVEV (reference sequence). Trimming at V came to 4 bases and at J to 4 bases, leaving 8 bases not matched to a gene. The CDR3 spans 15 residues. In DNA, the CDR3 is TGTGCCAGCAGTTCCAGACAGGGGGACATTTACGAGCAGTACTTC. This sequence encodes CASSSRQGDIYEQYF.

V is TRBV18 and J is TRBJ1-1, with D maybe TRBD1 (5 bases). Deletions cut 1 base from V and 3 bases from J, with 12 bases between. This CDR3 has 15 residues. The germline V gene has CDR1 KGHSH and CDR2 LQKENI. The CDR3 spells CASSPRRDLDTEAFF. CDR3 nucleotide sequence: TGTGCCAGCTCACCACGCAGGGACCTAGACACTGAAGCTTTCTTT.

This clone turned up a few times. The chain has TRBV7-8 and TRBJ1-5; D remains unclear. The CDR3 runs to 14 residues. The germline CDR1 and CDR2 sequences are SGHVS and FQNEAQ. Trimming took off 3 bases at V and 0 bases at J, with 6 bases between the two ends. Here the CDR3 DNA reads TGTGCCAGCAGCTTCGCTTTTAGCAATCAGCCCCAGCATTTT. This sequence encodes CASSFAFSNQPQHF.

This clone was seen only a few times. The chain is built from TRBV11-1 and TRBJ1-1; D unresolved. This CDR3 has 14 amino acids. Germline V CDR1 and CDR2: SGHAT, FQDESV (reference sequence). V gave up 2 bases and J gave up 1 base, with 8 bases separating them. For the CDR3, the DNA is TGTGCCAGCAGCTTATTTGAGTCGAACACTGAAGCTTTCTTT. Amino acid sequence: CASSLFESNTEAFF.

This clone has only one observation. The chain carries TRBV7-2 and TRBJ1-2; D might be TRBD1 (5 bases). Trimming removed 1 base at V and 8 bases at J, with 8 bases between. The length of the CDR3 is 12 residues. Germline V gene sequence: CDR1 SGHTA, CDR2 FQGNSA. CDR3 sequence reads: CASSLVRDGYTF. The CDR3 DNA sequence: TGTGCCAGCAGCTTAGTCAGGGACGGCTACACCTTC.

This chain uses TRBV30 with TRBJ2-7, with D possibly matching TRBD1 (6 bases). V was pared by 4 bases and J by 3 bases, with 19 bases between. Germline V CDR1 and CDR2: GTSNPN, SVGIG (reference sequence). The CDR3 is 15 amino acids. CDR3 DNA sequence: TGTGCCTGGAACCCCAGGACAGTCAACCTCTACGAGCAGTACTTC. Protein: CAWNPRTVNLYEQYF. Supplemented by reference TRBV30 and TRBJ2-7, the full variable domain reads SQTIHQWPATLVQPVGSPLSLECTVEGTSNPNLYWYRQAAGRGLQLLFYSVGIGQISSEVPQNLSASRPQDRQFILSSKKLLLSDSGFYLCAWNPRTVNLYEQYFGPGTRLTVT.

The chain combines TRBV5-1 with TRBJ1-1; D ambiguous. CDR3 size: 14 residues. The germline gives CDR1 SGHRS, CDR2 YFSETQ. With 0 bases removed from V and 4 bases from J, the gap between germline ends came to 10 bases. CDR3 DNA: TGCGCCAGCAGCTTGGGGGGAGGCTCCACTGAAGCTTTCTTT. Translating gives CASSLGGGSTEAFF.

CDR3 in DNA: TGTGCCAGCAGCTCGGGACACCTGATGAACACCGGGGAGCTGTTTTTT. The encoded protein is CASSSGHLMNTGELFF. The rearrangement links TRBV5-4 to TRBJ2-2, with a weak D call TRBD1 (6 bases). V dropped 3 bases and J dropped 1 base, with 13 bases sitting between them. Germline CDR1 reads SGHNT; CDR2 reads YYREEE (reference sequence). This CDR3 has 16 residues.

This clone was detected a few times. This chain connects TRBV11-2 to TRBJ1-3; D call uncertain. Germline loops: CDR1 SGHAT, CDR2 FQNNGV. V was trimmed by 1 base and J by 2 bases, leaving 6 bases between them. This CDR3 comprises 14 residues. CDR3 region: CASSLAGAGNTIYF. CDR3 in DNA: TGTGCCAGCAGCTTAGCGGGAGCTGGAAACACCATATATTTT.

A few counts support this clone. The CDR3 sequence: CASSGGGGPNEKLFF. The CDR3 DNA reads as TGTGCCAGCAGCGGAGGTGGGGGACCTAATGAAAAACTGTTTTTT. The chain carries TRBV9 and TRBJ1-4; maybe TRBD1 (5 bases). The CDR3 is 15 amino acids. Germline V gives CDR1 SGDLS, CDR2 YYNGEE. Trimming removed 3 bases at V and 3 bases at J, with 12 bases between. The full variable domain, its missing parts supplied by reference TRBV9 and TRBJ1-4, is DSGVTQTPKHLITATGQRVTLRCSPRSGDLSVYWYQQSLDQGLQFLIQYYNGEERAKGNILERFSAQQFPDLHSELNLSSLELGDSALYFCASSGGGGPNEKLFFGSGTQLSVL.

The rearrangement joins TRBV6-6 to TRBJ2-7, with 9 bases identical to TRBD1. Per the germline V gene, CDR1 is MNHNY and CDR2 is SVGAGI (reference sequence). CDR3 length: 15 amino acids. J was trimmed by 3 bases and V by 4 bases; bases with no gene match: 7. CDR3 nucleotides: TGTGCCAGCAGTTCATACCCGGACAGGGGCTACGAGCAGTACTTC. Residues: CASSSYPDRGYEQYF.

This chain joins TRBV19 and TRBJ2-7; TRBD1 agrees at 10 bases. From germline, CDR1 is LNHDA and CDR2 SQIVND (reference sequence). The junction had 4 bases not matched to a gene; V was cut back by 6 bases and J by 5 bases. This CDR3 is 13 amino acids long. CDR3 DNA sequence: TGTGCCAGTAGGGACAGGGGGAGGAACGAGCAGTACTTC. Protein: CASRDRGRNEQYF.

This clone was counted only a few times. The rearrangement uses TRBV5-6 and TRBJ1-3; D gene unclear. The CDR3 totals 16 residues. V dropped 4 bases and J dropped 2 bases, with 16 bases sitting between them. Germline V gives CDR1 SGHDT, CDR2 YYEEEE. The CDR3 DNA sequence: TGTGCCAGCAGCCCTGGACCCCGGACGGCTGGAAACACCATATATTTT. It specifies CASSPGPRTAGNTIYF. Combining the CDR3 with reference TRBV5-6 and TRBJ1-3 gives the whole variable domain DAGVTQSPTHLIKTRGQQVTLRCSPKSGHDTVSWYQQALGQGPQFIFQYYEEEERQRGNFPDRFSGHQFPNYSSELNVNALLLGDSALYLCASSPGPRTAGNTIYFGEGSWLTVV.

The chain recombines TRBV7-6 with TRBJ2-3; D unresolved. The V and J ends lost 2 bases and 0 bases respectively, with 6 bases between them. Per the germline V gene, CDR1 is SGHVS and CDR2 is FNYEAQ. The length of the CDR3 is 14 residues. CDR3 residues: CASSLWASTDTQYF. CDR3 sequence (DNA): TGTGCCAGCAGCTTATGGGCTAGCACAGATACGCAGTATTTT.

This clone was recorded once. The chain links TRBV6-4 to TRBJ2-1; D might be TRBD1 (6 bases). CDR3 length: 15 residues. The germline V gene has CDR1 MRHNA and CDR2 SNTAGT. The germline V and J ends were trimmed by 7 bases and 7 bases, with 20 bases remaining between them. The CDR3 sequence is CASNKDGSQGNEQFF. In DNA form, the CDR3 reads TGTGCCAGCAATAAGGACGGATCCCAGGGGAATGAGCAGTTCTTC.

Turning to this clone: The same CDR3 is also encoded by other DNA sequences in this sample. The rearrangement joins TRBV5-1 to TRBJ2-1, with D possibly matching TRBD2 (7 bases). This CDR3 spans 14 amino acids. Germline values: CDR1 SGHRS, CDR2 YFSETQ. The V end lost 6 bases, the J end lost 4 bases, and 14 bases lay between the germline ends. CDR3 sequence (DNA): TGCGCCAGCACCCCGGGGGGCGGATACAATGAGCAGTTCTTC. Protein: CASTPGGGYNEQFF.

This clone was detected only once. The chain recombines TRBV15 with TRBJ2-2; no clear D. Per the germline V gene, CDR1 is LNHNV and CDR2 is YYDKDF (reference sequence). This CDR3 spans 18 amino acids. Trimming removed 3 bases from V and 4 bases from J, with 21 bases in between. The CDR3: CATSRGWEELRFTGELFF. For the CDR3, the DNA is TGTGCCACCAGCAGGGGATGGGAAGAACTCAGGTTCACCGGGGAGCTGTTTTTT.

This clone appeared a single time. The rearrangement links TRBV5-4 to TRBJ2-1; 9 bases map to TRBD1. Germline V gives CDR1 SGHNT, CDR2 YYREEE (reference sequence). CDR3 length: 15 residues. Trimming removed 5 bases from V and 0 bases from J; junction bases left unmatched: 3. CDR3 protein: CASSPDRGSYNEQFF. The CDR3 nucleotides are TGTGCCAGCAGTCCGGACAGGGGCTCCTACAATGAGCAGTTCTTC.

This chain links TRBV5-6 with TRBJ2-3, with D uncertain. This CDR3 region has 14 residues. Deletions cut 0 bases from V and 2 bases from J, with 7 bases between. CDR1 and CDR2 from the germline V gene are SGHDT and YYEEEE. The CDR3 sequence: CASSLDSTTDTQYF. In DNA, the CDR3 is TGTGCCAGCAGCTTGGACTCCACCACAGATACGCAGTATTTT.

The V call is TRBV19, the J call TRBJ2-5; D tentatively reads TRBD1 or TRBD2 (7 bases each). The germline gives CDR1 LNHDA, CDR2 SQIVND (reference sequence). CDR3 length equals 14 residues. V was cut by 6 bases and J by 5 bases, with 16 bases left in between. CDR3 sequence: CASRYRQGGETQYF. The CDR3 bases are TGTGCCAGTAGATACAGACAGGGAGGGGAGACCCAGTACTTC. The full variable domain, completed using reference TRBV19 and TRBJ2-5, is DGGITQSPKYLFRKEGQNVTLSCEQNLNHDAMYWYRQDPGQGLRLIYYSQIVNDFQKGDIAEGYSVSREKKESFPLTVTSAQKNPTAFYLCASRYRQGGETQYFGPGTRLLVL.

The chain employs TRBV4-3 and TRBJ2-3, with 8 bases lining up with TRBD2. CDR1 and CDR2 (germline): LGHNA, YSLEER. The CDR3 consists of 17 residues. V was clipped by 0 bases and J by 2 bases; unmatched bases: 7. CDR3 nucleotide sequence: TGCGCCAGCAGCCAAGAGAGGGCGGGGGGCTACACAGATACGCAGTATTTT. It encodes CASSQERAGGYTDTQYF.

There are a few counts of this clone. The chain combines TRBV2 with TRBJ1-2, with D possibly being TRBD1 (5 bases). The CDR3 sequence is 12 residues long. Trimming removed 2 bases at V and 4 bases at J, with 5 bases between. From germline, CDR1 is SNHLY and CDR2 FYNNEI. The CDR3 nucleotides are TGTGCCAGCAGTGAACAGGGCTATGGCTACACCTTC. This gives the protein CASSEQGYGYTF.

CDR3 protein: CASSLGPSNQPQHF. The CDR3 region has the DNA TGTGCCAGCTCACTCGGACCTAGCAATCAGCCCCAGCATTTT. The chain joins TRBV18 to TRBJ1-5, with D unclear. Germline CDR1 is KGHSH and CDR2 is LQKENI. CDR3 length: 14 residues. V was pared by 4 bases and J by 0 bases, with 7 bases between.

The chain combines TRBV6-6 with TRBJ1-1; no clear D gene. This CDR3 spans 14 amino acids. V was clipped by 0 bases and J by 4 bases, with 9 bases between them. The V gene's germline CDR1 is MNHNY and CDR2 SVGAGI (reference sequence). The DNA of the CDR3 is TGTGCCAGCAGTTACTCGTATTCGGCCACTGAAGCTTTCTTT. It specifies CASSYSYSATEAFF.

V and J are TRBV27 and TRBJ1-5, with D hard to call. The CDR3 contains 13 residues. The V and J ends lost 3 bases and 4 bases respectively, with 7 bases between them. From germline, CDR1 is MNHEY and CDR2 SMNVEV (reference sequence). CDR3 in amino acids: CASSFRGNQPQHF. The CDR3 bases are TGTGCCAGCAGTTTCCGAGGAAATCAGCCCCAGCATTTT.

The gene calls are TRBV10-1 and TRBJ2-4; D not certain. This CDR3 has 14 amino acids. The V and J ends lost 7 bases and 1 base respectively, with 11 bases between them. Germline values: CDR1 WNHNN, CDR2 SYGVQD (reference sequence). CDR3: CASNSKRAKNIQYF. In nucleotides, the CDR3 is TGCGCCAGCAACTCTAAGAGGGCCAAAAACATTCAGTACTTC.

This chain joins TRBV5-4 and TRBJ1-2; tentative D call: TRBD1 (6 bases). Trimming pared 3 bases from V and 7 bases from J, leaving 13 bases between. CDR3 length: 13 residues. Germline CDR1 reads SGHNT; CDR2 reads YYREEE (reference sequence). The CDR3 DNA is TGTGCCAGCAGCTCGGACAGTTGGGGTGGCTACACCTTC. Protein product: CASSSDSWGGYTF.